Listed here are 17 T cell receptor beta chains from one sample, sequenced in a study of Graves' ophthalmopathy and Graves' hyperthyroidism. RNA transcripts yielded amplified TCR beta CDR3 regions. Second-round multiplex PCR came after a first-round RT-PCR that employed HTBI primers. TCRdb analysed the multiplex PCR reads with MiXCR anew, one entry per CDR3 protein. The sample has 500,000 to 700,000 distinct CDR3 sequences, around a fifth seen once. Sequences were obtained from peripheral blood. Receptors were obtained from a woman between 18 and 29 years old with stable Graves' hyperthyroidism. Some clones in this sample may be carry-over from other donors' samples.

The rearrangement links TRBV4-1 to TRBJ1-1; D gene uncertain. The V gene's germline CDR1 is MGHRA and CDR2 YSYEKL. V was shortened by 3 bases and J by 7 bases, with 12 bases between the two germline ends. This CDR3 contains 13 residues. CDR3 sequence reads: CASSHRESGEAFF. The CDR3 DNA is TGCGCCAGCAGCCATCGGGAAAGCGGTGAAGCTTTCTTT.

The CDR3 protein is CASSLRAWEAFF. CDR3 coding DNA: TGTGCCAGCAGTTTAAGAGCCTGGGAAGCTTTCTTT. The V and J genes are TRBV12-3 or TRBV12-4 and TRBJ1-1, with D hard to call. Trimming took 2 bases from V and 8 from J, leaving 9 bases between them. This CDR3 comprises 12 residues.

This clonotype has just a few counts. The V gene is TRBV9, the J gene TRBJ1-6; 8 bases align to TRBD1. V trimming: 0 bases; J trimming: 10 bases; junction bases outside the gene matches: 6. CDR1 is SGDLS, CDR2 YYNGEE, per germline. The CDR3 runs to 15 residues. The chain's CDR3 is CASSVEDREGSPLHF. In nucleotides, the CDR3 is TGTGCCAGCAGCGTAGAGGACAGGGAAGGCTCACCCCTCCACTTT.

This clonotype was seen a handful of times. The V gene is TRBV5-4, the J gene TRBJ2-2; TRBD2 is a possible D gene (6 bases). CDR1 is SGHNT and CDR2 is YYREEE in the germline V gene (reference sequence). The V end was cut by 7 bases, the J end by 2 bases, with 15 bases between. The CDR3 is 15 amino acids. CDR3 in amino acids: CASRTGTLNTGELFF. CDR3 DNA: TGTGCCAGCCGCACCGGGACTCTTAACACCGGGGAGCTGTTTTTT. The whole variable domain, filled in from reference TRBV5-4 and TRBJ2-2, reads ETGVTQSPTHLIKTRGQQVTLRCSSQSGHNTVSWYQQALGQGPQFIFQYYREEENGRGNFPPRFSGLQFPNYSSELNVNALELDDSALYLCASRTGTLNTGELFFGEGSRLTVL.

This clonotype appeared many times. The CDR3 nucleotides are TGTGCCAGGAATAGCATAGGGCAGTACTTC. Translated, it gives CARNSIGQYF. The J gene is TRBJ2-7, the V gene TRBV27; D unclear. Trimming took off 9 bases at V and 9 bases at J, with 12 bases between the two ends. The CDR3 has 10 residues. Germline CDR1 is MNHEY and CDR2 is SMNVEV (reference sequence).

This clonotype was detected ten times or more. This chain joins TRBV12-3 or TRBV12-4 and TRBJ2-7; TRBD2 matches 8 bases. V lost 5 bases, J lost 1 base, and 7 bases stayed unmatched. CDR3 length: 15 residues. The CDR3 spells CASSPLGTSSYEQYF. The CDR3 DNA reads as TGTGCCAGCAGTCCCCTAGGGACTAGTTCCTACGAGCAGTACTTC.

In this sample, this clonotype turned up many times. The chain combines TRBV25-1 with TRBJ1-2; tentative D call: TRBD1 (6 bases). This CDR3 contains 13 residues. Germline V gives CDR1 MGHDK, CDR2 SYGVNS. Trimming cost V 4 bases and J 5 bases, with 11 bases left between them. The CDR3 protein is CASSAGASYGYTF. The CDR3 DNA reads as TGTGCCAGCAGTGCGGGGGCGAGTTATGGCTACACCTTC.

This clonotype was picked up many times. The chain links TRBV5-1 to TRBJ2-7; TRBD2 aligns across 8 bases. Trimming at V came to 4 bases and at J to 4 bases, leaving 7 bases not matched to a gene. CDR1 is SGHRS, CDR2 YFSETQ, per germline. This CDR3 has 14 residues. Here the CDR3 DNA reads TGCGCCAGCAGCCCCATAGCGGGGCCATACGAGCAGTACTTC. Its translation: CASSPIAGPYEQYF.

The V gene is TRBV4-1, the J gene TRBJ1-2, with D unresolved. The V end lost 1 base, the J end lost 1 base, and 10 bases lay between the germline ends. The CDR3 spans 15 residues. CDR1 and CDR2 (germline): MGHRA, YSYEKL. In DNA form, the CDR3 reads TGCGCCAGCAGCCAAGTTAGCACAGTTAACTATGGCTACACCTTC. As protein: CASSQVSTVNYGYTF.

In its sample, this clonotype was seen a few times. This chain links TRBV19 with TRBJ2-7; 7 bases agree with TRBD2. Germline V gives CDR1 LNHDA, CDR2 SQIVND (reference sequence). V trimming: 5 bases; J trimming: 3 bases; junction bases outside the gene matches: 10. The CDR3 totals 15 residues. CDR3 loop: CASSPGRERIYEQYF. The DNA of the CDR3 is TGTGCCAGTAGTCCAGGGCGGGAGAGGATCTACGAGCAGTACTTC.

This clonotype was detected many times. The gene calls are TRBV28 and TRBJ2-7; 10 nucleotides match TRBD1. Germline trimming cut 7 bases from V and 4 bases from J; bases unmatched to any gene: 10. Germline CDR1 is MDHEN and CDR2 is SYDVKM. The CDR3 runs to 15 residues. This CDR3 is CASIKPGTGVYEQYF. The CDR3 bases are TGTGCCAGCATAAAACCCGGGACAGGGGTTTACGAGCAGTACTTC.

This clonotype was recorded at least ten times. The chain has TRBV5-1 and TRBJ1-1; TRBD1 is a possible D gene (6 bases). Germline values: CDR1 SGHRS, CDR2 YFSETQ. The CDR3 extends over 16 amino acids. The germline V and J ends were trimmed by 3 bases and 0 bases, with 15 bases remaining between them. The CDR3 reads CASSYGQPNLNTEAFF. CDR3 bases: TGCGCCAGCAGCTACGGACAGCCGAATTTGAACACTGAAGCTTTCTTT.

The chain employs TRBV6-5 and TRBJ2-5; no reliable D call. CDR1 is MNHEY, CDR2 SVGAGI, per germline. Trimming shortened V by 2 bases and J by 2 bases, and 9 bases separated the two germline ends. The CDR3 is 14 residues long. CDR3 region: CASSYGSRQETQYF. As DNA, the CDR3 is TGTGCCAGCAGTTACGGCAGCAGGCAAGAGACCCAGTACTTC.

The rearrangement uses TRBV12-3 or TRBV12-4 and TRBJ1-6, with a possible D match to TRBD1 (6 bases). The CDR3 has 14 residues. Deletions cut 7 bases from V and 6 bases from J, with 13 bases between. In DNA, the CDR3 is TGTGCCAGCACCCCTTGGGGGGCTAATTCACCCCTCCACTTT. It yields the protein CASTPWGANSPLHF.

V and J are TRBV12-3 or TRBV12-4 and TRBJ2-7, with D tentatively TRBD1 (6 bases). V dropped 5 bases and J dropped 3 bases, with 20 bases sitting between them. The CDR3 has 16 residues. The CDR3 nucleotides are TGTGCCAGCAGTAAGGACGGGACACCCTATAGCTACGAGCAGTACTTC. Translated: CASSKDGTPYSYEQYF.

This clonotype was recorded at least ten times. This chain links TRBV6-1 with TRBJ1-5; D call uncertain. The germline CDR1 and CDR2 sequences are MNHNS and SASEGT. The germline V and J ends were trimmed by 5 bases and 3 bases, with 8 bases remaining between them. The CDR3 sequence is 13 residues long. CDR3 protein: CASSPVVNQPQHF. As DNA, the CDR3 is TGTGCCAGCAGTCCAGTAGTCAATCAGCCCCAGCATTTT.

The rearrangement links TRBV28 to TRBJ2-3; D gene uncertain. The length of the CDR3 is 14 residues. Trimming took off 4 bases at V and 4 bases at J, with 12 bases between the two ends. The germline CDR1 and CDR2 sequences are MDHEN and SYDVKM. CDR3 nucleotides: TGTGCCAGCAGTTCCCCGGACCTCGCAGATACGCAGTATTTT. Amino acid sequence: CASSSPDLADTQYF.